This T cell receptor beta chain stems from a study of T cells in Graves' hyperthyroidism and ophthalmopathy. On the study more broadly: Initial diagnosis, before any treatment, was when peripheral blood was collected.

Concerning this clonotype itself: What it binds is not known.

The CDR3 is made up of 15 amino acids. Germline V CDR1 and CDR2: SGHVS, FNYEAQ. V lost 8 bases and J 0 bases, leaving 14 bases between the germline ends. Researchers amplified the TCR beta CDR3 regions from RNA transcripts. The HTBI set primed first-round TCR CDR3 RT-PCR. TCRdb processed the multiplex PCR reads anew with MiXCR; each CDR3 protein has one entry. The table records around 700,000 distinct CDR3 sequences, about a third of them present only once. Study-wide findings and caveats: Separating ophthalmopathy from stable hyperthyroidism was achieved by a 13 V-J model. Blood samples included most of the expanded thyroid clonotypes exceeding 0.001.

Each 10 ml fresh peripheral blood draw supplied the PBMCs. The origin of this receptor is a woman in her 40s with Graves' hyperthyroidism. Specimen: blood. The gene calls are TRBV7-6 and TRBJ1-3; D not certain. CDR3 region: CASSPRIHSGNTIYF. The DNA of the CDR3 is TGTGCCAGCTCACCGAGGATTCACTCTGGAAACACCATATATTTT.